This TCR beta chain originates from a study of control samples from healthy donors and cancer patients. Trimming shortened V by 1 base and J by 7 bases, and 9 bases separated the two germline ends. CDR3 length: 12 amino acids. In germline, CDR1 is SGHNT, CDR2 YYREEE (reference sequence). Clones were read by immunoSEQ multiplex PCR, and TCRdb kept only the in-frame ones, dropping some. Here the sample spans fewer than 90,000 clones, roughly 84% being singletons. Sample: blood. The chain links TRBV5-4 to TRBJ2-7; D uncertain. The sequence was collected from a man between 50 and 59 years old in good health. The CDR3 loop is CASSLWRQEQYF. The CDR3 nucleotides are TGTGCCAGCAGCTTGTGGCGGCAGGAGCAGTACTTC.